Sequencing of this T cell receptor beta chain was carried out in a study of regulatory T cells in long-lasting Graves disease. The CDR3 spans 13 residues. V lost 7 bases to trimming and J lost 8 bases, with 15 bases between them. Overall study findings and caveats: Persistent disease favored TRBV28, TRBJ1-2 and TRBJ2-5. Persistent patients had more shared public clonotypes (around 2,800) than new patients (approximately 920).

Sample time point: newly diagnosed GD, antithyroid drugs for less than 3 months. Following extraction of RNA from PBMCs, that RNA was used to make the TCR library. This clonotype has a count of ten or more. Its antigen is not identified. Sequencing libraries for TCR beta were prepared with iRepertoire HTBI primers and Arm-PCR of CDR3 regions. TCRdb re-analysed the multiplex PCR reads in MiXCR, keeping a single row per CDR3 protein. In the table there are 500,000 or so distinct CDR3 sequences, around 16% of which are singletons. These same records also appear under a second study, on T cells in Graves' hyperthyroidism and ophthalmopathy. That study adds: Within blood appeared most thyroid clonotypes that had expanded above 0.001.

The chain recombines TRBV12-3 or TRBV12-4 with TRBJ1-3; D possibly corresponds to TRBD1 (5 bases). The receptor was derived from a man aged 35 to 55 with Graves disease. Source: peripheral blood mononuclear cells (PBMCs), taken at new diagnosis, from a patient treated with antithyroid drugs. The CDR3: CASTIGYRHTIYF. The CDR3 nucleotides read TGTGCCAGCACTATAGGCTACAGGCACACCATATATTTT.